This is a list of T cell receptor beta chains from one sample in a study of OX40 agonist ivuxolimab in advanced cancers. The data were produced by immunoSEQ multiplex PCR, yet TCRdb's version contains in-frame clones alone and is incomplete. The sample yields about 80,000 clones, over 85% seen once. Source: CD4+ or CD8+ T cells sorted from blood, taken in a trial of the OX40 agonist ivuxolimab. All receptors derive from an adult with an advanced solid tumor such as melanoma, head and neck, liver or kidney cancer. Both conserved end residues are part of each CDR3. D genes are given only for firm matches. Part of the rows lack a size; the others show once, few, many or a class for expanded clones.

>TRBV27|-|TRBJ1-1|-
TGTGCCAGCAGTTTAAATTTCGGCAGGGTCACTGAAGCTTTCTTT
CASSLNFGRVTEAFF
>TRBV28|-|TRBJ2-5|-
TGTGCCAGCAGCCCGACAGATAAAGAGACCCAGTACTTC
CASSPTDKETQYF
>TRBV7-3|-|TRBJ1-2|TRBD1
TGTGCCAGCAGCTTATCCCCAGAACCAACAGGGGCTCGAGGCTACACCTTC
CASSLSPEPTGARGYTF
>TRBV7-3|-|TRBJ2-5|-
TGTGCCAGCAGCTCAAGGTGGGGTGAGACCCAGTACTTC
CASSSRWGETQYF
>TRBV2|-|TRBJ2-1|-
TGTGCCAGCAGCGGTAGTAGCTTCGATGAGCAGTTCTTC
CASSGSSFDEQFF
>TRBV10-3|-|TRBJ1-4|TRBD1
TGTGCCATCCGGGACAGGGGTGAAAAACTGTTTTTT
CAIRDRGEKLFF
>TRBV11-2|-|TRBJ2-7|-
TGTGCCAGCAGGCAATCCTACGAGCAGTACTTC
CASRQSYEQYF
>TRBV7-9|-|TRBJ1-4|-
TGTGCCAGCAGCTTAGTTAGGGAAGAAAAACTGTTTTTT
CASSLVREEKLFF
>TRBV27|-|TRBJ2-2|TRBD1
TGTGCCAGCAGCAAGCTGAGGACAGGGGGGGTCGGGGAGCTGTTTTTT
CASSKLRTGGVGELFF
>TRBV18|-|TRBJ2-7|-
TGTGCCAGCTCACCAAGGGTGGGGGAGCAGTACTTC
CASSPRVGEQYF
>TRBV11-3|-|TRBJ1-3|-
TGTGCCTGGAAGGGAAACACCATATATTTT
CAWKGNTIYF
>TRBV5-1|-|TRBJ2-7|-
TGCGCCAGCAGCCCAAACATCGAGCAGTACTTC
CASSPNIEQYF
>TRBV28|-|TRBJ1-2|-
TGTGCCAGCAGTTTCGCACTCACCCAGCGGGGCTACACCTTC
CASSFALTQRGYTF
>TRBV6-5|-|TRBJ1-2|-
TGTGCCAGCAGGGAAGGCGGCTATGGCTACACCTTC
CASREGGYGYTF
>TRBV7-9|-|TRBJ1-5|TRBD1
TGTGCCAGCAGCACAGGGGGCCCGAGGCAGCCCCAGCATTTT
CASSTGGPRQPQHF
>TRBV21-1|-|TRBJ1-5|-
TGTGCCAGCAGCAAAGCGCGGGGACAGGGACAATCGCCCCAGCATTTT
CASSKARGQGQSPQHF
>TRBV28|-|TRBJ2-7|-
TGTGCCAGCGAAGGACGGGGGAGCTCCTACGAGCAGTACTTC
CASEGRGSSYEQYF
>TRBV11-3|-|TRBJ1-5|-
TGTGCCAGCAGCTTATATGGTTCTCAGCCCCAGCATTTT
CASSLYGSQPQHF
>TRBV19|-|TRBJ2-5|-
TGTGCCAGTGGGAGAGAGACCCAGTACTTC
CASGRETQYF
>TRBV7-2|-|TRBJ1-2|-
TGTGCCAGCAGCATCCCGGGACCCAACTATGGCTACACCTTC
CASSIPGPNYGYTF
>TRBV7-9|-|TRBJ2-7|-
TGTGCCAGCAGCTTGCCCGGACTGCCCAAGTACTTC
CASSLPGLPKYF
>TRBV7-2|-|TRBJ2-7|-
TGTGCCAGCAGCTTAGCGGCGGGGTTTTCCTACGAGCAGTACTTC
CASSLAAGFSYEQYF
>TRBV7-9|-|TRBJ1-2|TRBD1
TGTGCCAGCAGCTTAGGTGGCAGGGGGGCTGGCTACACCTTC
CASSLGGRGAGYTF
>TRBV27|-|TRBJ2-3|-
TGTGCCAGCAGTTTTGCCCCGGAGACCTCACTGGGCACAGATACGCAGTATTTT
CASSFAPETSLGTDTQYF
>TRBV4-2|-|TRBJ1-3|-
TGTGCCAGCAGCCAAGATCTGGGCTCCTCTGGAAACACCATATATTTT
CASSQDLGSSGNTIYF
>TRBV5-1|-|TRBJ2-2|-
TGCGCCAGCAGCGGGGCGCGGGGAGCCCCCGGGGAGCTGTTTTTT
CASSGARGAPGELFF
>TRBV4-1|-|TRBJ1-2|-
TGCGCCAGCAGCCAAGATCCCGGAAGTGGCAGGTCCGTCGGCTACACCTTC
CASSQDPGSGRSVGYTF
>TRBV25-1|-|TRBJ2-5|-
TGTGCCAGCAGTGAGGTCCAGGGTCGAGGGCAAGAGACCCAGTACTTC
CASSEVQGRGQETQYF
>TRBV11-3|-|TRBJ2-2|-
TGTGCCAGCAGCTTAGTGGGGACCCAGAACACCGGGGAGCTGTTTTTT
CASSLVGTQNTGELFF
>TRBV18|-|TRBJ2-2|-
TGTGCCAGCTCACCTATGGGACTGCAGAACACCGGGGAGCTGTTTTTT
CASSPMGLQNTGELFF
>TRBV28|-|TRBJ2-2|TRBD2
TGTGCCAGCAGTGGACTAGCGGGGCACGGGGAGCTGTTTTTT
CASSGLAGHGELFF
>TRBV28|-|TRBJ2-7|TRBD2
TGTGCCAGCAGTTTAGGGGGGACTAACCTCCACGAGCAGTACTTC
CASSLGGTNLHEQYF
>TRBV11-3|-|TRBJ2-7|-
TGTGCCAGCAGCTTAGATTACGAGCAGTACTTC
CASSLDYEQYF
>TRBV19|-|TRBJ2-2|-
TGTGCCAGTAGTCGGGCAGCGAGGAACACCGGGGAGCTGTTTTTT
CASSRAARNTGELFF
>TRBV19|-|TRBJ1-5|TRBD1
TGTGCCAGTACAGGGGGTGGGCAGCCCCAGCATTTT
CASTGGGQPQHF
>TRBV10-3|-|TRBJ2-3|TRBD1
TGTGCCATCAGTGCCGGACAGGGGGCGCAAACAGATACGCAGTATTTT
CAISAGQGAQTDTQYF
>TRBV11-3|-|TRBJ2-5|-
TGTGCCAGCAGCGCGGGCCTCCGAGAGACCCAGTACTTC
CASSAGLRETQYF
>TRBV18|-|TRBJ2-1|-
TGTGCCAGCTCACCAGGGCTAAGGGACACTGAGCAGTTCTTC
CASSPGLRDTEQFF
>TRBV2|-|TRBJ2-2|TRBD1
TGTGCCAGCATGCCGGGACAGCTCACCGGGGAGCTGTTTTTT
CASMPGQLTGELFF
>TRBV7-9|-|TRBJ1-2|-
TGTGCCAGCAGCCCATCCTTCGCTAACTATGGCTACACCTTC
CASSPSFANYGYTF
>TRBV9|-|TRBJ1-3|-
TGTGCCAGCAGCGAGGGGGGAAGAAACACCATATATTTT
CASSEGGRNTIYF
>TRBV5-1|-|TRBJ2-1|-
TGCGCCAGCAGTCTTCCTCGGAATGAGCAGTTCTTC
CASSLPRNEQFF
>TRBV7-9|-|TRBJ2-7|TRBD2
TGTGCCAGCAGCCCGGGGGGGTACGAGCAGTACTTC
CASSPGGYEQYF
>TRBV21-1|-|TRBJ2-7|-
TGTGCCAGCAGCAAAATCAGGGACTTTCCCTACGAGCAGTACTTC
CASSKIRDFPYEQYF
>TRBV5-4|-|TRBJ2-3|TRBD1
TGTGCCAGCAGCTTGCGGCAGGGGGTGGGCACAGATACGCAGTATTTT
CASSLRQGVGTDTQYF
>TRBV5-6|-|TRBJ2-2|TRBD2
TGTGCCAGCAGCCGGACTAGCGGGAGCACCGGGGAGCTGTTTTTT
CASSRTSGSTGELFF
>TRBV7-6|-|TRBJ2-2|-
TGTGCCAGCAGCTTAATCGGGGCTGGATCCGGGGAGCTGTTTTTT
CASSLIGAGSGELFF
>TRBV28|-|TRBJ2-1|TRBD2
TGTGCCAGCAGTCCTCGGGGAGCGGGAGACAATGAGCAGTTCTTC
CASSPRGAGDNEQFF
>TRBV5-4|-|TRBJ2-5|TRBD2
TGTGCCAGCAGCCCCTGGCAGGGAGGGTTATCAGAGACCCAGTACTTC
CASSPWQGGLSETQYF
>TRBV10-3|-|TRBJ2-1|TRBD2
TGTGCCATCAGTGCCCGGACTAGCGGGAGATTCTACAATGAGCAGTTCTTC
CAISARTSGRFYNEQFF
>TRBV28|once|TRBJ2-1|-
TGTGCCACCGGAGGAGGGAGCTCCTACAATGAGCAGTTCTTC
CATGGGSSYNEQFF
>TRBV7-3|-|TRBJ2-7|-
TGTGCCAGCAGCTTAACTGTACGGGGGACCTACGAGCAGTACTTC
CASSLTVRGTYEQYF
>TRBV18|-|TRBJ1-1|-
TGTGCCAGCTCTCCTATGAACACTGAAGCTTTCTTT
CASSPMNTEAFF
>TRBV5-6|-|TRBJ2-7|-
TGTGCCAGCAGCTTGTTTACAGGATACGAGCAGTACTTC
CASSLFTGYEQYF
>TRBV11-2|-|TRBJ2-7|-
TGTGCCAGCAGCTCACGATACGAGCAGTACTTC
CASSSRYEQYF